This passage covers 18 T cell receptor beta chains from one sample sequenced in a study of beta chain features in type 1 diabetes. General study points: Among patients with Type 1 diabetes, TCRB CDR3s were moderately but significantly shorter in every one of the four CD4+ subsets.

The antigens for these receptors are not known. The whole isolated RNA underwent reverse transcription, so sequencing captured expressed TCRB transcripts. Measured with immunoSEQ multiplex PCR; TCRdb has only the in-frame clones, and not every one. Counted here are roughly 700,000 clones, 10% to 15% occurring once; the ten biggest clones make up approximately 0.022%. Source material: naive CD4+ T cells from blood. These receptors were taken from a young man with type 1 diabetes.

With respect to this clone: This CDR3 is also generated by other DNA sequences in the sample. This chain uses TRBV30 with TRBJ1-2; 7 bases align to TRBD1. The ends lost 0 bases at V and 3 bases at J; junction bases unmatched: 1. The germline V gene has CDR1 GTSNPN and CDR2 SVGIG (reference sequence). This CDR3 spans 13 amino acids. DNA for the CDR3: TGTGCCTGGAGTGTCGGGACAGACTATGGCTACACCTTC. Translation: CAWSVGTDYGYTF.

The chain links TRBV12-5 to TRBJ1-5; 7 bases are a match to TRBD1. The CDR3 has 16 amino acids. Germline lookup yields CDR1 LGHNT and CDR2 FRNRAP. The V and J ends lost 6 bases and 4 bases, in that order; junction bases with no gene match: 12. CDR3 DNA: TGTGCTAGTGGCTCCCTCCGGGACAGCCTAAATCAGCCCCAGCATTTT. Amino acids: CASGSLRDSLNQPQHF.

V and J are TRBV30 and TRBJ1-1; D is possibly TRBD1 (6 bases). The CDR3 consists of 14 residues. Germline CDR1 and CDR2: GTSNPN and SVGIG (reference sequence). Here the CDR3 reads CAGGGQSPYTEAFF. DNA for the CDR3: TGTGCTGGGGGCGGACAGTCCCCCTACACTGAAGCTTTCTTT.

This chain connects TRBV19 to TRBJ2-1; 8 positions match TRBD1. Germline lookup yields CDR1 LNHDA and CDR2 SQIVND (reference sequence). The CDR3 runs 13 residues. V shed 5 bases, J shed 8 bases, and the junction held 5 bases outside the gene matches. This CDR3 reads CASSGQGSDEQFF. For the CDR3, the DNA is TGTGCCAGTAGTGGACAGGGTTCCGATGAGCAGTTCTTC.

The V call is TRBV28, the J call TRBJ1-1; D not resolved. The V and J ends lost 7 bases and 0 bases respectively, with 3 bases between them. Germline lookup yields CDR1 MDHEN and CDR2 SYDVKM. The CDR3 is made up of 11 amino acids. CDR3 residues: CASNVNTEAFF. The CDR3 DNA reads as TGTGCCAGCAATGTGAACACTGAAGCTTTCTTT.

There are a few counts of this clone. This chain connects TRBV7-9 to TRBJ1-1, with D unclear. In germline, CDR1 is SEHNR, CDR2 FQNEAQ (reference sequence). The CDR3 contains 12 residues. V lost 5 bases to trimming and J lost 8 bases, with 12 bases between them. The CDR3 sequence: CASSLPGGEAFF. The DNA for the CDR3 is TGTGCCAGCAGCCTGCCGGGAGGGGAAGCTTTCTTT.

This clone has just a few counts. V gene TRBV11-2 combines with J gene TRBJ1-2; unclear D gene. V was shortened by 1 base and J by 4 bases, with 7 bases between the two germline ends. The CDR3 extends over 13 amino acids. Per the germline V gene, CDR1 is SGHAT and CDR2 is FQNNGV. CDR3 coding DNA: TGTGCCAGCAGCTTAGCGGCAGGCTATGGCTACACCTTC. Translated, it gives CASSLAAGYGYTF.

The chain recombines TRBV10-3 with TRBJ2-5; 10 bases fit TRBD2. J was trimmed by 2 bases and V by 7 bases; bases with no gene match: 7. The V gene's germline CDR1 is ENHRY and CDR2 SYGVKD. This CDR3 spans 15 amino acids. The CDR3 sequence: CAIKPSGGTQETQYF. DNA for the CDR3: TGTGCCATCAAACCTAGCGGGGGAACGCAAGAGACCCAGTACTTC.

This clone was seen only a few times. The chain uses TRBV5-1 and TRBJ2-2; 7 bases line up with TRBD2. The CDR3 runs to 16 residues. Unmatched junction bases numbered 9, after V lost 0 bases and J lost 7 bases. CDR1 and CDR2 (germline): SGHRS, YFSETQ. CDR3 region: CASSLEAGTTGGELFF. The CDR3 nucleotides read TGCGCCAGCAGCTTGGAGGCAGGGACTACGGGCGGGGAGCTGTTTTTT.

This clone was observed a few times. The chain joins TRBV5-6 to TRBJ1-1; D is ambiguous. Trimming took off 2 bases at V and 3 bases at J, with 5 bases between the two ends. This CDR3 region has 12 residues. The germline V gene has CDR1 SGHDT and CDR2 YYEEEE. The chain's CDR3 is CASSFRDTEAFF. CDR3 in DNA: TGTGCCAGCAGCTTCCGGGACACTGAAGCTTTCTTT.

The chain links TRBV29-1 to TRBJ2-3; 7 bases are a match to TRBD2. CDR1 is SQVTM, CDR2 ANQGSEA, per germline. Trimming removed 2 bases from V and 1 base from J; junction bases left unmatched: 0. This CDR3 has 13 amino acids. The CDR3 nucleotides are TGCAGCGTTGAACTAGCGGGCACAGATACGCAGTATTTT. Its translation: CSVELAGTDTQYF.

This clone was seen only a few times. The V call is TRBV27, the J call TRBJ2-5; 7 nucleotides agree with TRBD2. Germline V lookup: CDR1 MNHEY, CDR2 SMNVEV (reference sequence). V lost 4 bases to trimming and J lost 3 bases; unmatched junction nucleotides: 5. The CDR3 runs to 14 residues. The CDR3 sequence is CASSSGTIKETQYF. The CDR3 DNA follows: TGTGCCAGCAGTTCCGGGACTATTAAAGAGACCCAGTACTTC.

Of note for this clone: The DNA is omitted, as the CDR3 cannot be located on it reliably, and the CDR3 follows TCRdb's listing. The rearrangement uses TRBV12-5 and TRBJ1-1; the table's D gene call, TRBD1, was not cross checked with the DNA. With termini counted, the CDR3 has 13 amino acids. The germline CDR1 and CDR2 sequences are LGHNT and FRNRAP. This CDR3 is CASGLVVGAGIFF.

The genes are TRBV2 and TRBJ1-2, with unresolved D. This CDR3 is built from 11 residues. Germline loops: CDR1 SNHLY, CDR2 FYNNEI. Trimming shortened V by 7 bases and J by 6 bases, and 9 bases separated the two germline ends. DNA of the CDR3: TGTGCCAGCACCCTCCGGGATGGCTACACCTTC. This encodes CASTLRDGYTF.

This chain links TRBV9 with TRBJ2-3, with 7 nucleotides matching TRBD2. Germline V gene lookup returns CDR1 SGDLS and CDR2 YYNGEE. This CDR3 is built from 15 residues. Germline trimming cut 4 bases from V and 5 bases from J; bases unmatched to any gene: 10. DNA for the CDR3: TGTGCCAGCAGCCCACGGGTCCCGGGAGGAGATACGCAGTATTTT. It is translated as CASSPRVPGGDTQYF.

This clone was counted a few times. The V gene is TRBV2, the J gene TRBJ2-2; D call uncertain. CDR3 length: 13 amino acids. The V gene lost 1 base and the J gene lost 6 bases, with 6 bases spanning the gap. Germline CDR1 is SNHLY and CDR2 is FYNNEI. The CDR3 bases are TGTGCCAGCAGTGAAGGACACTCCGGGGAGCTGTTTTTT. Its protein product is CASSEGHSGELFF.

The V call is TRBV7-3, the J call TRBJ2-6, with a weak D call TRBD1 (6 bases). Between the trimmed V and J ends, which lost 2 bases and 5 bases, there was a span of 16 bases. Germline V gene sequence: CDR1 SGHTA, CDR2 FQGTGA. The CDR3 runs to 17 residues. The CDR3, as DNA: TGTGCCAGCAGCTTAGGAACGGTGGGGGCCCGGGCCAACGTCCTGACTTTC. Its translation is CASSLGTVGARANVLTF.

The chain combines TRBV5-1 with TRBJ1-2; D call uncertain. Germline lookup yields CDR1 SGHRS and CDR2 YFSETQ. This CDR3 has 13 residues. Trimming removed 1 base from V and 1 base from J, with 5 bases in between. In DNA form, the CDR3 reads TGCGCCAGCAGCTTGTCAGTTAACTATGGCTACACCTTC. It specifies CASSLSVNYGYTF.